The 27 T cell receptor beta chains below all came from one sample that was sequenced in a study of blood T cell dynamics during melanoma immunotherapy (TCRdb year 2020). The intended sense of this specimen's time point label: week 3, after first cycle of checkpoint inhibitor. Libraries were made using the immunoSEQ multiplex PCR assay. Held by TCRdb, this immuneACCESS table contains in-frame sequences only and omits some clones. Under half of the omission traces to an unresolved V gene where checked; the cause of the rest is unknown. The sample yields roughly 30,000 clones; roughly 84% were counted once. The ten most abundant clones make up about a tenth of the sample. The specimen comprised blood, sampled from a patient treated with checkpoint blockade. The receptors originated from a human donor with melanoma.

The chain is built from TRBV5-1 and TRBJ1-1; 8 positions agree with TRBD1. Germline CDR1 and CDR2: SGHRS and YFSETQ. Losses at the gene ends were 4 bases for V and 1 base for J; bases not matched to a gene: 3. CDR3 length: 14 amino acids. The CDR3 here is CASSLGTGNTEAFF. As DNA, the CDR3 is TGCGCCAGCAGCCTAGGGACAGGGAACACTGAAGCTTTCTTT.

This clone was counted once. The chain joins TRBV28 to TRBJ1-2, with unresolved D. The V end was cut by 3 bases, the J end by 7 bases, with 6 bases between. Looked up from germline, CDR1 is MDHEN and CDR2 is SYDVKM. This CDR3 is built from 11 residues. The CDR3 protein is CASSFEGGYTF. In DNA, the CDR3 is TGTGCCAGCAGTTTTGAGGGTGGCTACACCTTC.

The J gene is TRBJ2-3, the V gene TRBV10-2, with D perhaps TRBD2 (6 bases). The CDR3 has 14 amino acids. CDR1 and CDR2 from the germline V gene are WSHSY and SAAADI. Trimming removed 1 base at V and 8 bases at J, with 13 bases between. CDR3 sequence: CASSELDGGGTQYF. The CDR3 DNA is TGCGCCAGCAGTGAGTTAGACGGGGGAGGTACGCAGTATTTT.

This clone was counted a few times. J is TRBJ1-3 and V is TRBV5-6; tentatively, D is TRBD1 (5 bases). Trimming pared 5 bases from V and 0 bases from J, leaving 15 bases between. This CDR3 region has 16 residues. The germline V gene has CDR1 SGHDT and CDR2 YYEEEE. The CDR3 DNA is TGTGCCAGCAGATTAACGCTCGGGGGCTCTGGAAACACCATATATTTT. Translating gives CASRLTLGGSGNTIYF.

This clone came up once. The chain recombines TRBV7-2 with TRBJ2-3; no definite D call. CDR3 length: 12 amino acids. Germline V gene lookup returns CDR1 SGHTA and CDR2 FQGNSA. The V gene lost 0 bases and the J gene lost 4 bases, with 2 bases spanning the gap. CDR3 in DNA: TGTGCCAGCAGCTTAGCGTCAGATACGCAGTATTTT. It specifies CASSLASDTQYF.

The chain employs TRBV7-8 and TRBJ2-3; D perhaps matches TRBD2 (5 bases). Germline CDR1 SGHVS, CDR2 FQNEAQ. V lost 4 bases, J lost 4 bases, and 21 bases lay in between. The CDR3 runs 17 residues. In DNA, the CDR3 is TGTGCCAGCAGCTCACCGAGTAACGTCAGGACTTCAGATACGCAGTATTTT. Protein product: CASSSPSNVRTSDTQYF.

The chain carries TRBV21-1 and TRBJ2-3; the table's D call TRBD1 went unverified against the DNA. TRBV21-1 represents a pseudogene. The CDR3 sequence is 16 residues long. CDR3 amino acids: CASNPETGRNTDTQYF. The CDR3 coding sequence is TGTGCCAGCAACCCTGAGACAGGGCGCAACACAGATACGCAGTATTTT.

The chain couples TRBV5-8 to TRBJ1-6, with TRBD1 matching over 7 bases. The CDR3 is 15 residues long. Trimming cost V 2 bases and J 7 bases; bases outside gene matches: 6. Per germline, CDR1 SGHTS and CDR2 YDEGEE. The CDR3 nucleotides are TGTGCCAGCAGCTTAGAGTTCAGGGGGAATTCACCCCTCCACTTT. It codes for CASSLEFRGNSPLHF.

The CDR3 DNA sequence: TGCGCCAGCAGCCATAGCGGGGGGGATCCCTACAATGAGCAGTTCTTC. Protein product: CASSHSGGDPYNEQFF. This chain uses TRBV4-3 with TRBJ2-1; 11 nucleotides line up with TRBD2. This CDR3 region has 16 residues. V was pared by 3 bases and J by 2 bases, with 3 bases of the junction left unmatched. CDR1 and CDR2 (germline): LGHNA, YSLEER.

The chain couples TRBV6-5 to TRBJ2-2, with 10 nucleotides matching TRBD1. This CDR3 has 15 amino acids. Germline CDR1 reads MNHEY; CDR2 reads SVGAGI. With V trimmed by 7 bases and J by 5 bases, 7 bases remained unmatched. The CDR3 is CASTWGQGRTGELFF. CDR3 DNA sequence: TGTGCCAGCACCTGGGGACAGGGGCGAACCGGGGAGCTGTTTTTT.

In this sample, this clone turned up a few times. As DNA, the CDR3 is TGTGCCAGCAGTTACGGGCTGAACACCGGGGAGCTGTTTTTT. Amino acid sequence: CASSYGLNTGELFF. The chain has TRBV6-5 and TRBJ2-2; D remains ambiguous. Germline CDR1 MNHEY, CDR2 SVGAGI. The CDR3 length is 14 residues. V was pared by 2 bases and J by 1 base, with 5 bases between.

The rearrangement joins TRBV5-1 to TRBJ1-2; perhaps TRBD1 as D (5 bases). Germline values: CDR1 SGHRS, CDR2 YFSETQ. This CDR3 contains 14 residues. V gave up 0 bases and J gave up 3 bases, with 9 bases separating them. CDR3 sequence (DNA): TGCGCCAGCAGCTTGGTTCCGGGGGACTATGGCTACACCTTC. Encoded protein: CASSLVPGDYGYTF.

The chain is built from TRBV6-5 and TRBJ2-7; perhaps TRBD1 as D (6 bases). CDR1 MNHEY and CDR2 SVGAGI come from the germline V gene. This CDR3 is built from 13 residues. With 6 bases removed from V and 5 bases from J, the gap between germline ends came to 14 bases. CDR3 loop: CASRYRVRDEQYF. The CDR3, as DNA: TGTGCCAGCAGATACAGGGTAAGGGACGAGCAGTACTTC.

The chain couples TRBV10-3 to TRBJ2-7, with 9 nucleotides matching TRBD2. The V and J ends lost 6 bases and 0 bases, in that order; junction bases with no gene match: 6. The CDR3 loop spans 15 amino acids. CDR1 is ENHRY and CDR2 is SYGVKD in the germline V gene. In DNA, the CDR3 is TGTGCCATCAGCCCCAGTAGCGGGAGCTCCTACGAGCAGTACTTC. The encoded protein is CAISPSSGSSYEQYF.

The CDR3 nucleotides read TGCGCCAGCAGCCAGACAGGGCGGGGGATGAACACTGAAGCTTTCTTT. Its translation: CASSQTGRGMNTEAFF. The gene calls are TRBV5-1 and TRBJ1-1; TRBD1 agrees at 7 bases. Germline lookup yields CDR1 SGHRS and CDR2 YFSETQ. This CDR3 comprises 16 residues. Trimming removed 4 bases from V and 0 bases from J; junction bases left unmatched: 9.

This clone showed up just a few times. The rearrangement uses TRBV7-2 and TRBJ2-5; D may correspond to TRBD1 or TRBD2 (5 bases each). This CDR3 spans 11 amino acids. Germline CDR1 reads SGHTA; CDR2 reads FQGNSA. The germline V and J ends were trimmed by 5 bases and 4 bases, with 5 bases remaining between them. CDR3 residues: CASSGGETQYF. The DNA for the CDR3 is TGTGCCAGCAGCGGGGGAGAGACCCAGTACTTC.

V gene TRBV5-1 combines with J gene TRBJ1-4; 7 bases map to TRBD1. The CDR3 covers 13 residues. In germline, CDR1 is SGHRS, CDR2 YFSETQ. V lost 5 bases and J lost 4; bases outside the gene matches: 2. The CDR3, as DNA: TGCGCCAGCAGTAGACAGGGTAATGAAAAACTGTTTTTT. Translation gives CASSRQGNEKLFF.

The chain carries TRBV28 and TRBJ2-3; possible D gene TRBD1, 5 bases. V was pared by 2 bases and J by 3 bases, with 9 bases between. This CDR3 comprises 14 residues. Germline V gene lookup returns CDR1 MDHEN and CDR2 SYDVKM. The CDR3 is CASSLGARTDTQYF. The DNA for the CDR3 is TGTGCCAGCAGTTTAGGGGCGCGGACAGATACGCAGTATTTT.

The chain carries TRBV28 and TRBJ2-4; 8 bases align to TRBD1. The CDR3 is made up of 15 amino acids. After removal of 6 bases from V and 1 base from J, the junction contained 5 bases not matched to a gene. Looked up from germline, CDR1 is MDHEN and CDR2 is SYDVKM. The CDR3 sequence: CASRDRQGAKNIQYF. CDR3 sequence (DNA): TGTGCCAGCAGAGATCGACAGGGGGCCAAAAACATTCAGTACTTC.

This clone has just a few counts. The chain carries TRBV19 and TRBJ1-2; unclear D gene. Germline CDR1 and CDR2: LNHDA and SQIVND (reference sequence). V lost 7 bases and J lost 2, with 20 bases in between. The CDR3 has 16 amino acids. CDR3 amino acids: CASMSPGRRLNYGYTF. Written as DNA, the CDR3 is TGTGCCAGTATGTCCCCGGGCCGTCGCCTCAACTATGGCTACACCTTC.

The gene calls are TRBV5-8 and TRBJ2-7; D might be TRBD2 (5 bases). Per the germline V gene, CDR1 is SGHTS and CDR2 is YDEGEE. The V gene lost 4 bases and the J gene lost 2 bases, with 16 bases spanning the gap. The CDR3 has 15 residues. The CDR3, as DNA: TGTGCCAGCAGCCTCCCCGGGATTCGAGCCTACGAGCAGTACTTC. This sequence encodes CASSLPGIRAYEQYF.

V gene TRBV6-1 combines with J gene TRBJ2-7; 7 bases agree with TRBD1. Losses at the gene ends were 3 bases for V and 2 bases for J; bases not matched to a gene: 4. The CDR3 is 14 amino acids. Germline CDR1 MNHNS, CDR2 SASEGT. The CDR3 loop is CASSEITGAYEQYF. The CDR3 DNA is TGTGCCAGCAGTGAGATTACAGGGGCCTACGAGCAGTACTTC.

The gene calls are TRBV5-1 and TRBJ2-2, with D maybe TRBD2 (6 bases). In germline, CDR1 is SGHRS, CDR2 YFSETQ. The CDR3 consists of 15 residues. Trimming cost V 3 bases and J 6 bases, with 15 bases left between them. The CDR3 nucleotides read TGCGCCAGCAGCTCGCAAAGTCTAGCGCCCGGGGAGCTGTTTTTT. This sequence encodes CASSSQSLAPGELFF.

V is TRBV19 and J is TRBJ1-6; TRBD1 might be the D (6 bases). The CDR3 runs to 14 residues. Trimming pared 5 bases from V and 7 bases from J, leaving 12 bases between. Germline loops: CDR1 LNHDA, CDR2 SQIVND (reference sequence). DNA of the CDR3: TGTGCCAGTAGTGGTATGGGGGGCAATTCACCCCTCCACTTT. This codes for CASSGMGGNSPLHF.

The rearrangement links TRBV29-1 to TRBJ1-4; D remains unclear. This CDR3 contains 11 residues. Trimming pared 2 bases from V and 8 bases from J, leaving 6 bases between. Germline lookup yields CDR1 SQVTM and CDR2 ANQGSEA. CDR3 DNA: TGCAGCGTTGAATATGGAGAAAAACTGTTTTTT. Encoded protein: CSVEYGEKLFF.

This clone is a singleton in its sample. CDR3 DNA sequence: TGTGCCTGGAGTAGGTTTTGGAACACTGAAGCTTTCTTT. Its translation: CAWSRFWNTEAFF. V gene TRBV30 combines with J gene TRBJ1-1; D is unclear. The CDR3 is made up of 13 amino acids. The V end was cut by 2 bases, the J end by 1 base, with 8 bases between. Germline values: CDR1 GTSNPN, CDR2 SVGIG (reference sequence). Drawing the rest from reference TRBV30 and TRBJ1-1, the complete variable domain is SQTIHQWPATLVQPVGSPLSLECTVEGTSNPNLYWYRQAAGRGLQLLFYSVGIGQISSEVPQNLSASRPQDRQFILSSKKLLLSDSGFYLCAWSRFWNTEAFFGQGTRLTVV.

This chain links TRBV19 with TRBJ2-1; D possibly uses TRBD1 or TRBD2 (5 bases each). From germline, CDR1 is LNHDA and CDR2 SQIVND (reference sequence). The germline V and J ends were trimmed by 1 base and 0 bases, with 13 bases remaining between them. CDR3 size: 17 residues. This CDR3 is CASSIARGDGSYNEQFF. The CDR3, as DNA: TGTGCCAGTAGTATAGCAAGGGGAGATGGCTCCTACAATGAGCAGTTCTTC.